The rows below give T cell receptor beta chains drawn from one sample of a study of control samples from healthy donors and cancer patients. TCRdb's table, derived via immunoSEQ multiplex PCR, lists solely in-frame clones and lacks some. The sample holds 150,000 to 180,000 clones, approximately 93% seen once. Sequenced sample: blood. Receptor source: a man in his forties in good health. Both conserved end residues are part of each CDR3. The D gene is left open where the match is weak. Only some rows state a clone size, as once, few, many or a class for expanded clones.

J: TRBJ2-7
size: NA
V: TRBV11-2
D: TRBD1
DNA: TGTGCCAGCAGTTTCAGGGGGAACGAGCAGTACTTC
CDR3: CASSFRGNEQYF

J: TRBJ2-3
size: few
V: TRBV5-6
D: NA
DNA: TGTGCCAGCAGCTTGCCAGCGGGCCGCACAGATACGCAGTATTTT
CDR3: CASSLPAGRTDTQYF

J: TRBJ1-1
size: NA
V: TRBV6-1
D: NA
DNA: TGTGCCAGCAGCGAAGGGTTGGGGAACACTGAAGCTTTCTTT
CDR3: CASSEGLGNTEAFF

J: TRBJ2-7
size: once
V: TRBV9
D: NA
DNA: TGTGCCAGCAGCGTAGAAGCGACCTACGAGCAGTACTTC
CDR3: CASSVEATYEQYF

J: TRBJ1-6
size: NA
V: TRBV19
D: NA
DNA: TGTGCCAGTAGTGGACTCTGGACGGTTAATTCACCCCTCCACTTT
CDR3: CASSGLWTVNSPLHF

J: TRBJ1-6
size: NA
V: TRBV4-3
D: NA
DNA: TGCGCCAGCAGCCAAGACAGGGCCACACCCCTCCACTTT
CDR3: CASSQDRATPLHF

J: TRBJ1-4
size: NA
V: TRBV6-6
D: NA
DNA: TGTGCCAGCAGTTACTCCGAACGTGAAAAACTGTTTTTT
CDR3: CASSYSEREKLFF

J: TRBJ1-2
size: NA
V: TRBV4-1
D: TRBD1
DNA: TGCGCCAGCAGCCCTTCGACAGGGATGGACTATGGCTACACCTTC
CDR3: CASSPSTGMDYGYTF

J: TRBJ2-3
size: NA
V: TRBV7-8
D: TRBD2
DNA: TGTGCCAGCAGCTTCCCAGCGGGGCCCTTCACAGATACGCAGTATTTT
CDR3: CASSFPAGPFTDTQYF

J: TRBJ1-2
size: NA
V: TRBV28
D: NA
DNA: TGTGCCAGCAGTTTTCGCCAAGGCTACACCTTC
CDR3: CASSFRQGYTF

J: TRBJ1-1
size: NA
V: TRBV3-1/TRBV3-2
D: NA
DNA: TGTGCCAGCAGACACAGGGCTGGGGACACTGAAGCTTTCTTT
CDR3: CASRHRAGDTEAFF

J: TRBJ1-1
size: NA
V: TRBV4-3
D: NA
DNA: TGCGCCAGCAGCGACAATGCTGAAGCTTTCTTT
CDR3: CASSDNAEAFF

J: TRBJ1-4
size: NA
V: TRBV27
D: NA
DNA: TGTGCCAGCAGCAGGAATCGGAAGGAAAAACTGTTTTTT
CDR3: CASSRNRKEKLFF

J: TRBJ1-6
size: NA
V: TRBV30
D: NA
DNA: TGTGCCTGGTCGGGTTCCTATAATTCACCCCTCCACTTT
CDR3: CAWSGSYNSPLHF

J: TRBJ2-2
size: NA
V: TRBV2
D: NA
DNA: TGTGCCAGCAGCCGGGATCGGACAGTTGGGGAGCTGTTTTTT
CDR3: CASSRDRTVGELFF

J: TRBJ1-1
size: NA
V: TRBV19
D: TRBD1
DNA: TGTGCCAGTAGACCGACAGGGGGCTGGCTTGAAGCTTTCTTT
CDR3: CASRPTGGWLEAFF

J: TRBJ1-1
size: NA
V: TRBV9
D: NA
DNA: TGTGCCAGCAGCGTAGAGGGCTCCATGAACACTGAAGCTTTCTTT
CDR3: CASSVEGSMNTEAFF

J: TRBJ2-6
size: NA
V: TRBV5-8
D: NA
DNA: TGTGCCAGCAGCTTTTCCACGGGGGCCAACGTCCTGACTTTC
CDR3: CASSFSTGANVLTF

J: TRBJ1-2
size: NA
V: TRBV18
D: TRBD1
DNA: TGTGCCAGCTCACTAGACAGGGGCCTAGGCTATGGCTACACCTTC
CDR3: CASSLDRGLGYGYTF

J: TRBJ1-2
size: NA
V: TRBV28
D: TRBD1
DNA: TGTGCCAGCAGTTCCTTCGGATCCGGGACAGGATATGGCTACACCTTC
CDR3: CASSSFGSGTGYGYTF

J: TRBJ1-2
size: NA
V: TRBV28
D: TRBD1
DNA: TGTGCCAGCAGTTTGGGGGACAGGGAAGACTATGGCTACACCTTC
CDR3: CASSLGDREDYGYTF

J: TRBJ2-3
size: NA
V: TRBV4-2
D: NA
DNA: TGTGCCAGCAGCCAAGCCCCAACTAGCACAGATACGCAGTATTTT
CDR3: CASSQAPTSTDTQYF

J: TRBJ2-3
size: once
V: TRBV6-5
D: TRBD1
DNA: TGTGCCAGCAGGTCCGGGACAGGGGGAGATACGCAGTATTTT
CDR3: CASRSGTGGDTQYF

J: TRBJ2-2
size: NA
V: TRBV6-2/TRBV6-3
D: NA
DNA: TGTGCCAGCAGTTACTCGGGGAATACCGGGGAGCTGTTTTTT
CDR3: CASSYSGNTGELFF

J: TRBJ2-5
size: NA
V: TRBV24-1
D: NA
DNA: TGTGCCACCAGTGATTCGGAAGTCCGGGAGACCCAGTACTTC
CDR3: CATSDSEVRETQYF

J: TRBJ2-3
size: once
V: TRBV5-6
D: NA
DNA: TGTGCCAGCAGCCGCGGAGATACGCAGTATTTT
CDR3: CASSRGDTQYF

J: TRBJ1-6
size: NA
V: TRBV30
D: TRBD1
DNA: TGTGCCTGGAGTGTACTGACAGGGGATAATTCACCCCTCCACTTT
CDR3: CAWSVLTGDNSPLHF

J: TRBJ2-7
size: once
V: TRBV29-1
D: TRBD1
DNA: TGCAGCGGGGACAGTCCCCTCTACGAGCAGTACTTC
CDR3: CSGDSPLYEQYF

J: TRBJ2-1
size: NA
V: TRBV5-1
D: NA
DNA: TGCGCCAGCAGCAAGGGGGACCCCTGGGATGAGCAGTTCTTC
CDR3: CASSKGDPWDEQFF

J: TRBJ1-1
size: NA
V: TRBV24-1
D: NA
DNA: TGTGCCACCAGGCAGACTGTGAACACTGAAGCTTTCTTT
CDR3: CATRQTVNTEAFF